This entry describes one TCR beta chain. The antigen remains undetermined. Only in-frame clones appear in the TCRdb table, and some are missing; sequencing was by immunoSEQ multiplex PCR. The sample carries approximately 100,000 clones, approximately 90% recorded once. The sample originates from a study of T cell responses to AZD1222 COVID-19 vaccine. Study findings and constraints: Among the donors, most were white British and more were female, and clonal diversity was possibly underestimated.

Trimming took 4 bases from V and 5 from J; bases not matched to a gene: 12. Germline V lookup: CDR1 SGHRS, CDR2 YFSETQ. The CDR3 is made up of 16 amino acids. The chain combines TRBV5-1 with TRBJ1-2; 9 bases agree with TRBD1. Sequencing used peripheral blood, obtained on day 0 of AZD1222 vaccination. The TCR sequence derives from an adult in good health. DNA of the CDR3: TGCGCCAGCAGCCCAGAGTCGACAGGGGGAACTTATGGCTACACCTTC. Translating gives CASSPESTGGTYGYTF.